This TCR beta chain was captured in a study of neurological immune-mediated disorders. General observations from the study: Private repertoires in all groups were suggested by the absence of shared CDR3 amino acid sequences among expanded clones across subjects.

In its sample, this clonotype was seen many times. What it recognizes is unknown. One entry per CDR3 protein results from TCRdb running MiXCR on the 5' RACE reads. The sample yields about 62,000 distinct CDR3 sequences, about 3.7% seen once. V lost 8 bases to trimming and J lost 5 bases, with 9 bases between them. This CDR3 has 11 amino acids. CDR1 is LNHNV, CDR2 YYDKDF, per germline (reference sequence). The sample was PBMCs. This TCR derives from a woman between 45 and 65 years old with multiple sclerosis. The V call is TRBV15, the J call TRBJ1-2; no reliable D call. CDR3 residues: CATSNGYGYTF. CDR3 DNA: TGTGCCACCTCGAATGGTTATGGCTACACCTTC. The complete variable domain, with remaining parts taken from reference TRBV15 and TRBJ1-2, reads DAMVIQNPRYQVTQFGKPVTLSCSQTLNHNVMYWYQQKSSQAPKLLFHYYDKDFNNEADTPDNFQSRRPNTSFCFLDIRSPGLGDTAMYLCATSNGYGYTFGSGTRLTVV.